This paragraph covers one TCR beta chain sequence. A single record per CDR3 protein comes from TCRdb applying MiXCR to the RACE reads. The sample shows 360,000 or so distinct CDR3 sequences, around 6% of them seen only once. The sample belongs to a study of human T cells and chemical hapten exposure. The time point denotes: patch test 2, 6 weeks after DPC sensitization. The treatment was: therapeutic diphenylcyclopropenone sensitization with weekly scalp DPC. Patients had alopecia, were aged 18 to 70, and were not pregnant. Germline V gives CDR1 SGHTA, CDR2 FQGNSA. CDR3 length equals 15 residues. The V and J ends lost 3 bases and 4 bases, in that order; junction bases with no gene match: 5.

The sequencing here drew on whole blood, taken in connection with sensitization to the hapten diphenylcyclopropenone (DPC). The receptor comes from a woman in her late teens or twenties with alopecia areata. Some clones in this sample may be carry-over from other donors' samples. V is TRBV7-2 and J is TRBJ2-1; 8 nucleotides line up with TRBD2. The CDR3 protein is CASSFQLAEYNEQFF. CDR3 bases: TGTGCCAGCAGCTTTCAACTAGCGGAATACAATGAGCAGTTCTTC.